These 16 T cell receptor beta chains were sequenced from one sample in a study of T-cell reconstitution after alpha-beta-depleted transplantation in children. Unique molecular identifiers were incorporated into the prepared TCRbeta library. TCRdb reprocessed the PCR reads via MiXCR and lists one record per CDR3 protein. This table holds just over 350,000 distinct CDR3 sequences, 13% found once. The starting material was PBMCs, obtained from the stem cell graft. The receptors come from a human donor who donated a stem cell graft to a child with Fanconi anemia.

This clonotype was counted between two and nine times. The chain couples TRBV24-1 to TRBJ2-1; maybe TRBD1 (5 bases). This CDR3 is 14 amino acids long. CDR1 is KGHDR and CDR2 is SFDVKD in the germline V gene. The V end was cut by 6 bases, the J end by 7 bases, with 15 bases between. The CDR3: CATSPPRQGNEQFF. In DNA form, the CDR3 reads TGTGCCACCAGTCCTCCAAGGCAGGGAAATGAGCAGTTCTTC.

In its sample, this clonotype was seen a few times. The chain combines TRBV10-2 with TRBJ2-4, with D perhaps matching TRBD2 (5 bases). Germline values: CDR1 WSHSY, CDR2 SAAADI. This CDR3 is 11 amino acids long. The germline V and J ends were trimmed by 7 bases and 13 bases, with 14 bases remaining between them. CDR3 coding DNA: TGCGCCAGCAAGGAACCGGGAAAGCAGTACTTC. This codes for CASKEPGKQYF.

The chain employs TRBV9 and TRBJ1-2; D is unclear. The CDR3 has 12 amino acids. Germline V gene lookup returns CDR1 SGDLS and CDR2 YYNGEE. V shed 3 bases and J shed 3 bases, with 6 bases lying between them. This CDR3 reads CASSGGYYGYTF. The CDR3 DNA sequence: TGTGCCAGCAGCGGAGGCTACTATGGCTACACCTTC.

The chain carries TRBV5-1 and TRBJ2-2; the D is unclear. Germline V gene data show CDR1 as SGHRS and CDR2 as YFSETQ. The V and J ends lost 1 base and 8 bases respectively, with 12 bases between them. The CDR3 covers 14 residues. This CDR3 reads CASSLKEPEGELFF. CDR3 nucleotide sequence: TGCGCCAGCAGCTTGAAGGAGCCGGAGGGGGAGCTGTTTTTT. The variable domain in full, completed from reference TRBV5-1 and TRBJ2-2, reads KAGVTQTPRYLIKTRGQQVTLSCSPISGHRSVSWYQQTPGQGLQFLFEYFSETQRNKGNFPGRFSGRQFSNSRSEMNVSTLELGDSALYLCASSLKEPEGELFFGEGSRLTVL.

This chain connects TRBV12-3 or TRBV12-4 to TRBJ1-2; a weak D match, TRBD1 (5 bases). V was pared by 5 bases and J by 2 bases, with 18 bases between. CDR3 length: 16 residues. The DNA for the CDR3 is TGTGCCAGCAGTCTCGAGAAGGGACGGATCAACTATGGCTACACCTTC. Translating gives CASSLEKGRINYGYTF.

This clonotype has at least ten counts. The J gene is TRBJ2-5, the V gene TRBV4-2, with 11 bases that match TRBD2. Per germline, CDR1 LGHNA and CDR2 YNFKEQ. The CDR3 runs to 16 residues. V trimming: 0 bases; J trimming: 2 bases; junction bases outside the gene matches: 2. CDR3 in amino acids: CASSQESSGGQETQYF. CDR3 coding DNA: TGTGCCAGCAGCCAAGAGTCTAGCGGGGGGCAAGAGACCCAGTACTTC.

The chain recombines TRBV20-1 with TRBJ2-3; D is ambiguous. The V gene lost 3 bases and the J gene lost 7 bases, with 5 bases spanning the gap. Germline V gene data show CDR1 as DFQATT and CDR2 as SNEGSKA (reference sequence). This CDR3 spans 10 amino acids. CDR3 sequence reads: CSASRNTQYF. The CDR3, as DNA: TGCAGTGCTAGTAGGAATACGCAGTATTTT.

The CDR3, as DNA: TGTGCCAGCAGTGGTGGACAGGGAGGCTTGGGTAATTCACCCCTCCACTTT. As protein: CASSGGQGGLGNSPLHF. The gene calls are TRBV6-1 and TRBJ1-6, with TRBD1 matching 8 bases. The CDR3 extends over 17 amino acids. Germline V CDR1 and CDR2: MNHNS, SASEGT. Trimming took 4 bases from V and 6 from J; bases not matched to a gene: 11.

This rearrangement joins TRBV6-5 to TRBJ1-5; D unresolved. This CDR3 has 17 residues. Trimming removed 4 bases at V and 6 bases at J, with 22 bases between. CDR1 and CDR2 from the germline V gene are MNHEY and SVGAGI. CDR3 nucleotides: TGTGCCAGCAGTTCCGCGGCCGCGGCGCTGCGGGTTCAGCCCCAGCATTTT. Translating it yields CASSSAAAALRVQPQHF.

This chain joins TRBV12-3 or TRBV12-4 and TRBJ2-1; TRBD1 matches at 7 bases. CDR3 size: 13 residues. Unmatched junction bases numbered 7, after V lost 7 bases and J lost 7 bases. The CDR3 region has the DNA TGTGCCAGCAACAGGGGAGTCACTAATGAGCAGTTCTTC. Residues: CASNRGVTNEQFF.

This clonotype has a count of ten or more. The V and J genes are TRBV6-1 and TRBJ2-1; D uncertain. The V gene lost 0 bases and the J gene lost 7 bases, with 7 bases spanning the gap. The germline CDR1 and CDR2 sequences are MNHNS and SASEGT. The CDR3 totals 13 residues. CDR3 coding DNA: TGTGCCAGCAGTGAAGCGGAAGTAAATGAGCAGTTCTTC. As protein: CASSEAEVNEQFF.

The CDR3 sequence is CASSLYDRELYGYTF. In nucleotides, the CDR3 is TGTGCCAGCAGCTTGTACGACAGAGAACTCTATGGCTACACCTTC. V and J are TRBV5-5 and TRBJ1-2, with a weak D call TRBD1 (5 bases). CDR1 is SGHKS, CDR2 YYEKEE, per germline (reference sequence). The CDR3 totals 15 residues. Trimming shortened V by 1 base and J by 4 bases, and 14 bases separated the two germline ends. Based on the CDR3 plus reference TRBV5-5 and TRBJ1-2, the full variable domain is DAGVTQSPTHLIKTRGQQVTLRCSPISGHKSVSWYQQVLGQGPQFIFQYYEKEERGRGNFPDRFSARQFPNYSSELNVNALLLGDSALYLCASSLYDRELYGYTFGSGTRLTVV.

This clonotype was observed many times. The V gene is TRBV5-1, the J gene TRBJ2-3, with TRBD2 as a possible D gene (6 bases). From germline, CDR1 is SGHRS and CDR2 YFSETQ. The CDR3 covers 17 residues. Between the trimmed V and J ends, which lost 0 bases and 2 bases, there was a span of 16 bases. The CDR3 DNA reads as TGCGCCAGCAGCTTGGCCGTGGTAGCGGACTCCACAGATACGCAGTATTTT. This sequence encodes CASSLAVVADSTDTQYF. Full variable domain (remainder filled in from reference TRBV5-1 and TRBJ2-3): KAGVTQTPRYLIKTRGQQVTLSCSPISGHRSVSWYQQTPGQGLQFLFEYFSETQRNKGNFPGRFSGRQFSNSRSEMNVSTLELGDSALYLCASSLAVVADSTDTQYFGPGTRLTVL.

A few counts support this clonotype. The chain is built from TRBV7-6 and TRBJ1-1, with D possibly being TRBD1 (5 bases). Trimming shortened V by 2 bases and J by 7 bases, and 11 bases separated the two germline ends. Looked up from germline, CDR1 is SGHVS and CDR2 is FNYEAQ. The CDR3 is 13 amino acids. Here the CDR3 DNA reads TGTGCCAGCAGCTTAACGGGGCCGGGTGAAGCTTTCTTT. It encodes CASSLTGPGEAFF.

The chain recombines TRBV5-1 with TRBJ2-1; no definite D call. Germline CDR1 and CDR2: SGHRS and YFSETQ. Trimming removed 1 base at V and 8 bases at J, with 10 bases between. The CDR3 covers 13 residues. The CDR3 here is CASSLQAWDEQFF. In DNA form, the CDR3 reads TGCGCCAGCAGCTTGCAGGCATGGGATGAGCAGTTCTTC.

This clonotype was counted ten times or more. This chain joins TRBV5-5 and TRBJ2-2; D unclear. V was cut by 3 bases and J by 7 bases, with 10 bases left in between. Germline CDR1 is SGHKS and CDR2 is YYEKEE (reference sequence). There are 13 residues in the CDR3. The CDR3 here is CASSSLVSGELFF. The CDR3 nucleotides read TGTGCCAGCAGCTCCTTGGTTAGCGGGGAGCTGTTTTTT.